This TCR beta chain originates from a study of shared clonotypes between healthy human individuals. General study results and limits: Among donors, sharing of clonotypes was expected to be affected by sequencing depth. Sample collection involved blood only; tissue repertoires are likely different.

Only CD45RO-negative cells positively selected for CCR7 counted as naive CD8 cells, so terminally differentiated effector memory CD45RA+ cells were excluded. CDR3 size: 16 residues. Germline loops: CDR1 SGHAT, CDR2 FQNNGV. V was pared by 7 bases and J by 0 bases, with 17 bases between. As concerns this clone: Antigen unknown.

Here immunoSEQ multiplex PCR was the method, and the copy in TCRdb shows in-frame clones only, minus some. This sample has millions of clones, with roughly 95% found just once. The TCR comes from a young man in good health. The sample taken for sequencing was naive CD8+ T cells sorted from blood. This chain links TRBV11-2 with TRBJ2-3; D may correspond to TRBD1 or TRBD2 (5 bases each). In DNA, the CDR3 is TGTGCCAGCATCCCTGGGGGATGGTCTAGCACAGATACGCAGTATTTT. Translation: CASIPGGWSSTDTQYF.